This T cell receptor (beta chain) originates from a study of OX40 agonist ivuxolimab in advanced cancers. Background on the whole study: Ivuxolimab, which targeted the costimulatory receptor OX40 (CD134), was an agonistic, fully human IgG2 monoclonal antibody. Intravenous ivuxolimab was administered to patients every 2 weeks at six dose levels: 0.01, 0.1, 0.3, 1.5, 3 and 10 mg/kg. Among the 52 dose-escalation patients, approximately 20 had hepatocellular carcinoma, approximately 15 melanoma, 9 renal cell carcinoma and 9 head and neck cancer. In the dose-escalation cohort, over 65% of patients were male, and the mean age was approximately 64 years, with a range of 23 to 79. Patients were allowed to have had prior anti-PD-1, anti-PD-L1 or anti-CTLA-4 therapy, and around two fifths of the dose-escalation patients had been treated with checkpoint inhibitors. Partial responses were achieved by three dose-escalation patients, of whom one had hepatocellular carcinoma and two had cutaneous melanoma. Peripheral TCRbeta sequencing aimed to test whether ivuxolimab altered TCR sequence diversity and caused clonal T-cell expansion. The paper covers the monotherapy dose-escalation part of the phase I ivuxolimab trial, which included N ≈ 50 patients. Broader findings and caveats from the paper: After ivuxolimab, CD8+ T cells had more expanded clones than CD4+ T cells on average. In the 0.1-3.0 mg/kg groups, partial responders had among the lowest normalized peripheral clonal expansion, particularly in CD8+ T cells. At doses of 0.1 to 3.0 mg/kg, clonal expansion of both CD4+ and CD8+ blood T cells was observed from baseline to week 6. The antigen specificity of the clonally expanded peripheral T cells was not determined. Low levels of normalized T-cell clonal expansion were also seen in some patients who did not respond.

Reading the germline V gene gives CDR1 MGHRA and CDR2 YSYEKL. From cysteine to phenylalanine, the CDR3 is 16 amino acids long. The sequence is cut down to CDR3 DNA, 48 bases in frame from base 1. The junction shows trimming of 0 bases on V and 7 bases on J, plus 13 bases between the germline ends. The trial excluded patients who had a history of autoimmune disease or who were on systemic immunosuppression. In every dose cohort, peripheral blood was drawn for TCR sequencing at baseline, cycle 4 day 1, and cycle 7 day 1. The samples were drawn from a first-in-human, open-label, multicenter phase I dose-escalation trial of ivuxolimab. Adults with locally advanced or metastatic head and neck squamous cell, hepatocellular, melanoma or renal cell carcinoma were enrolled in the trial. Before TCR sequencing, CD4+ T cells and CD8+ T cells from peripheral blood were sorted into separate populations. This clone was seen a few times. It lacks a known antigen. Base qualities were left out, and no much larger clone turns up one base away.

For sequencing of the TCRbeta CDR3 region, genomic DNA was extracted from the sorted cells. The immunoSEQ Assay was used to sequence the TCRbeta CDR3 regions. Here the immuneACCESS table is served through TCRdb, limited to in-frame sequences with V and J called. Missing clones are a known gap in these copies; in checked studies unresolved V genes cover under half, and the rest lacks a known reason. The sample table lists around 40,000 clones, more than 70% of them with a count of one. The ten largest make up under 15% of the sample. The sequence links TRBV4-1 to TRBJ1-6; the D segment could be TRBD1, given 6 matching bases. The receptor was derived from an adult with an advanced solid tumor such as melanoma, head and neck, liver or kidney cancer. Material: CD4+ or CD8+ T cells sorted from blood, obtained in a trial of the OX40 agonist ivuxolimab. The DNA reads as follows: TGCGCCAGCAGCCAAGAAGGAGGGGGTCCAAATTCACCCCTCCACTTT. Translated, this is CASSQEGGGPNSPLHF.